This TCR beta chain was captured by sequencing in a study of T-cell memory formation after mild COVID-19. The study, taken as a whole, reports: Clones that contracted from day 15 to 85 were balanced CD4/CD8, while later expanders leaned CD4+.

As concerns this clonotype: Its specificity is not known.

V dropped 0 bases and J dropped 3 bases, with 7 bases sitting between them. The CDR3 runs 13 residues. Germline CDR1 is SGDLS and CDR2 is YYNGEE. TCRdb fed the 5' RACE reads into MiXCR, producing one record per CDR3 protein. Seen here are roughly 260,000 distinct CDR3 sequences, around 17% observed once, and the top ten hold approximately 3.4%. Material for sequencing was PBMCs or a T cell subset sorted from them (not recorded which). The TCR was taken from a man aged 18 to 29 who had mild COVID-19 (a few samples of this study predate the infection). Cell type and time point are not known. The chain uses TRBV9 and TRBJ2-7; maybe TRBD1 (6 bases). The CDR3 nucleotides read TGTGCCAGCAGCGTAGAACAGGGCTACGAGCAGTACTTC. It yields the protein CASSVEQGYEQYF.